The next 26 T cell receptor beta chains were all read from a single sample in a study of blood T cell repertoires in COVID-19. Clones were read by immunoSEQ multiplex PCR, and TCRdb kept only the in-frame ones, dropping some. The sample lists about 150,000 clones; approximately 80% were seen once. Sequencing input: peripheral blood. These receptors were taken from a woman aged 55-70 years with acute or convalescent COVID-19.

As DNA, the CDR3 is TGTGCCAGCAGCTTAGAGCATGGACCCCTCCACTTT. This sequence encodes CASSLEHGPLHF. The chain recombines TRBV7-8 with TRBJ1-6; D unclear. V dropped 1 base and J dropped 12 bases, with 7 bases sitting between them. Germline CDR1 is SGHVS and CDR2 is FQNEAQ. The CDR3 is made up of 12 amino acids. Complete variable domain (other parts from reference TRBV7-8 and TRBJ1-6): GAGVSQSPRYKVAKRGQDVALRCDPISGHVSLFWYQQALGQGPEFLTYFQNEAQLDKSGLPSDRFFAERPEGSVSTLKIQRTQQEDSAVYLCASSLEHGPLHFGNGTRLTVT.

The count of this clone is one. The chain recombines TRBV7-2 with TRBJ1-6, with a tentative D call TRBD1 (5 bases). Deletions cut 1 base from V and 10 bases from J, with 14 bases between. Germline CDR1 SGHTA, CDR2 FQGNSA. This CDR3 is 15 amino acids long. The CDR3 DNA reads as TGTGCCAGCAGCTTAGAAATACGGACACTATCACCCCTCCACTTT. Protein product: CASSLEIRTLSPLHF.

The rearrangement links TRBV7-2 to TRBJ2-1; D remains ambiguous. Germline assignment: CDR1 SGHTA and CDR2 FQGNSA. V shed 2 bases and J shed 10 bases, with 6 bases lying between them. This CDR3 spans 11 amino acids. CDR3 residues: CASSLSREQFF. CDR3 coding DNA: TGTGCCAGCAGCTTATCCAGGGAGCAGTTCTTC.

J is TRBJ1-3 and V is TRBV12-3 or TRBV12-4, with 7 positions matching TRBD1. Trimming took 5 bases from V and 9 from J; bases not matched to a gene: 7. This CDR3 contains 13 residues. CDR3 coding DNA: TGTGCCAGCAGTCCGGACAGGATAAGCACCATATATTTT. Encoded protein: CASSPDRISTIYF.

Ten or more counts support this clone. The chain carries TRBV30 and TRBJ1-5; D might be TRBD1 (6 bases). Germline V CDR1 and CDR2: GTSNPN, SVGIG (reference sequence). V lost 2 bases and J lost 7, with 15 bases in between. The CDR3 contains 14 residues. The CDR3 sequence is CAWSKTGSLQPQHF. The CDR3 DNA reads TGTGCCTGGAGTAAGACAGGTTCACTACAGCCCCAGCATTTT.

V and J are TRBV7-9 and TRBJ1-5; 9 bases are shared with TRBD1. The CDR3 covers 17 residues. Losses at the gene ends were 4 bases for V and 0 bases for J; bases not matched to a gene: 7. From germline, CDR1 is SEHNR and CDR2 FQNEAQ (reference sequence). The CDR3: CASSSTGQGYSNQPQHF. As DNA, the CDR3 is TGTGCCAGCAGCTCGACGGGACAGGGATATAGCAATCAGCCCCAGCATTTT. The variable domain in full, with the rest retrieved from reference TRBV7-9 and TRBJ1-5, is DTGVSQNPRHKITKRGQNVTFRCDPISEHNRLYWYRQTLGQGPEFLTYFQNEAQLEKSRLLSDRFSAERPKGSFSTLEIQRTEQGDSAMYLCASSSTGQGYSNQPQHFGDGTRLSIL.

The V gene is TRBV4-2, the J gene TRBJ2-5; the match to TRBD2 covers 10 bases. CDR1 is LGHNA and CDR2 is YNFKEQ in the germline V gene. Germline trimming cut 0 bases from V and 7 bases from J; bases unmatched to any gene: 11. This CDR3 spans 17 amino acids. Here the CDR3 DNA reads TGTGCCAGCAGCCAAGAGGGCGCAGCGGGGGGGCTCGGGACCCAGTACTTC. This codes for CASSQEGAAGGLGTQYF.

The chain has TRBV19 and TRBJ1-4, with 7 nucleotides matching TRBD1. The CDR3 covers 17 residues. Germline CDR1 and CDR2: LNHDA and SQIVND (reference sequence). V lost 6 bases to trimming and J lost 3 bases; unmatched junction nucleotides: 13. CDR3 sequence reads: CASSNDRVGRANEKLFF. The CDR3 DNA reads TGTGCCAGTAGCAACGACAGGGTTGGGAGAGCTAATGAAAAACTGTTTTTT.

The chain employs TRBV5-6 and TRBJ2-7; 9 nucleotides align to TRBD1. This CDR3 comprises 19 residues. Germline V CDR1 and CDR2: SGHDT, YYEEEE. J was trimmed by 3 bases and V by 7 bases; bases with no gene match: 23. The CDR3 DNA follows: TGTGCCAGCTCCAGCCGGTCCCCGACAAGGACAGGGGACTACTACGAGCAGTACTTC. Translated, it gives CASSSRSPTRTGDYYEQYF.

The chain couples TRBV23-1 to TRBJ2-1; 9 nucleotides agree with TRBD2. TRBV23-1 is known as an ORF, though its function is uncertain. The CDR3 loop spans 19 amino acids. V was clipped by 0 bases and J by 0 bases; unmatched bases: 9. CDR3 DNA sequence: TGCGCCAGCAGTCAATCGCAGCGGGGGGCTTGGAGCTCCTACAATGAGCAGTTCTTC. It codes for CASSQSQRGAWSSYNEQFF.

The chain combines TRBV7-2 with TRBJ2-1, with TRBD1 identical over 9 bases. Germline lookup yields CDR1 SGHTA and CDR2 FQGNSA. The CDR3 sequence is 14 residues long. V lost 5 bases, J lost 4 bases, and 3 bases stayed unmatched. In DNA form, the CDR3 reads TGTGCCAGCAGCGGGGGGACAGGGTACAATGAGCAGTTCTTC. Translation gives CASSGGTGYNEQFF.

V usage is TRBV6-5 and J usage is TRBJ2-1, with 9 nucleotides matching TRBD2. J was trimmed by 7 bases and V by 6 bases; bases with no gene match: 10. There are 15 residues in the CDR3. From germline, CDR1 is MNHEY and CDR2 SVGAGI. CDR3 region: CASRGMAGGQNEQFF. The CDR3 bases are TGTGCCAGCAGAGGTATGGCGGGGGGGCAAAATGAGCAGTTCTTC.

This clone appeared once. The rearrangement uses TRBV4-1 and TRBJ1-3, with a possible D match to TRBD1 (5 bases). The CDR3 totals 18 residues. Germline CDR1 MGHRA, CDR2 YSYEKL. V was clipped by 0 bases and J by 5 bases, with 20 bases between them. The CDR3 region is CASSQEFGDFITRNTIYF. Here the CDR3 DNA reads TGCGCCAGCAGCCAAGAATTCGGGGACTTTATCACCAGAAACACCATATATTTT.

The chain links TRBV9 to TRBJ1-5, with 8 positions matching TRBD1. The CDR3 contains 14 residues. The V gene end was trimmed by 2 bases and the J gene end by 6 bases; junction bases not matched to a gene: 4. In germline, CDR1 is SGDLS, CDR2 YYNGEE. CDR3 residues: CASSVGQGGQPQHF. The CDR3 DNA reads TGTGCCAGCAGCGTTGGACAGGGTGGTCAGCCCCAGCATTTT. Based on the CDR3 plus reference TRBV9 and TRBJ1-5, the full variable domain is DSGVTQTPKHLITATGQRVTLRCSPRSGDLSVYWYQQSLDQGLQFLIQYYNGEERAKGNILERFSAQQFPDLHSELNLSSLELGDSALYFCASSVGQGGQPQHFGDGTRLSIL.

The V call is TRBV4-2, the J call TRBJ1-1; 7 nucleotides match TRBD1. Germline trimming cut 0 bases from V and 4 bases from J; bases unmatched to any gene: 8. The length of the CDR3 is 16 residues. Germline CDR1 reads LGHNA; CDR2 reads YNFKEQ. CDR3 nucleotides: TGTGCCAGCAGCCAAGATGAGGGGGCGCTGGGCACTGAAGCTTTCTTT. Its protein product is CASSQDEGALGTEAFF.

The chain has TRBV30 and TRBJ1-6, with D hard to call. The CDR3 runs 16 residues. Germline V gene lookup returns CDR1 GTSNPN and CDR2 SVGIG (reference sequence). Trimming left V 4 bases short and J 0 bases short, with 13 bases between. The CDR3 loop is CAWTPWSNSYNSPLHF. As DNA, the CDR3 is TGTGCCTGGACTCCGTGGAGCAACTCCTATAATTCACCCCTCCACTTT.

This sequence joins TRBV5-1 and TRBJ1-1; D is unresolved. The CDR3 runs to 13 residues. Trimming removed 2 bases from V and 1 base from J, with 6 bases in between. Looked up from germline, CDR1 is SGHRS and CDR2 is YFSETQ. The DNA for the CDR3 is TGCGCCAGCAGCTTCGAGGGGAACACTGAAGCTTTCTTT. Its protein product is CASSFEGNTEAFF.

J is TRBJ2-3 and V is TRBV5-1; 9 nucleotides align to TRBD2. Germline trimming cut 4 bases from V and 5 bases from J; bases unmatched to any gene: 14. Germline CDR1 SGHRS, CDR2 YFSETQ. The CDR3 runs 17 residues. In DNA, the CDR3 is TGCGCCAGCAGCCTCGAACACGCGGGGGGGCCGAGAGATACGCAGTATTTT. Encoded protein: CASSLEHAGGPRDTQYF.

In its sample, this clone was seen a few times. This sequence joins TRBV13 and TRBJ1-5; tentative D call: TRBD1 (6 bases). The CDR3 runs 15 residues. Germline-derived CDR1 and CDR2 are PRHDT and FYEKMQ (reference sequence). V was clipped by 0 bases and J by 6 bases, with 12 bases between them. CDR3 DNA sequence: TGTGCCAGCAGCTTAGGCGGGCCAGGGGCTCAGCCCCAGCATTTT. Residues: CASSLGGPGAQPQHF.

The chain joins TRBV9 to TRBJ2-3; 7 bases map to TRBD2. J gave up 2 bases and V 4 bases, and 7 bases lay outside the gene matches. The CDR3 has 15 residues. Per the germline V gene, CDR1 is SGDLS and CDR2 is YYNGEE. The DNA for the CDR3 is TGTGCCAGCAGCCTCGGAGCGGGGAACACAGATACGCAGTATTTT. Protein sequence: CASSLGAGNTDTQYF.

This clone appeared a few times. The rearrangement joins TRBV4-2 to TRBJ1-5; unclear D gene. Trimming pared 0 bases from V and 9 bases from J, leaving 12 bases between. Germline loops: CDR1 LGHNA, CDR2 YNFKEQ. The CDR3 is 14 residues long. The CDR3 loop reads CASSQDLSVPPQHF. In DNA form, the CDR3 reads TGTGCCAGCAGCCAAGATTTGTCAGTTCCGCCCCAGCATTTT.

The chain has TRBV28 and TRBJ1-6, with 12 bases aligning to TRBD1. V dropped 3 bases and J dropped 6; count of bases not matched to a gene: 9. There are 18 residues in the CDR3. Germline V gene data show CDR1 as MDHEN and CDR2 as SYDVKM. CDR3 in DNA: TGTGCCAGCAGTTTCGGGACAGGGGGCGGGGTAGGTAATTCACCCCTCCACTTT. It yields the protein CASSFGTGGGVGNSPLHF.

This rearrangement joins TRBV27 to TRBJ1-1; 8 bases line up with TRBD1. Germline CDR1 reads MNHEY; CDR2 reads SMNVEV (reference sequence). The CDR3 loop spans 13 amino acids. Losses at the gene ends were 7 bases for V and 7 bases for J; bases not matched to a gene: 8. The CDR3 protein is CASNSQGADEAFF. The CDR3 bases are TGTGCCAGCAATTCTCAGGGGGCGGATGAAGCTTTCTTT.

Comments on this clone: This same CDR3 is encoded by further DNA sequences in the sample. V gene TRBV11-2 combines with J gene TRBJ1-2; TRBD1 matches at 7 bases. Germline V lookup: CDR1 SGHAT, CDR2 FQNNGV. The CDR3 is 13 amino acids. V trimming: 1 base; J trimming: 4 bases; junction bases outside the gene matches: 0. In nucleotides, the CDR3 is TGTGCCAGCAGCTTAGGACAGGGCTATGGCTACACCTTC. Translation: CASSLGQGYGYTF.

The V and J genes are TRBV7-9 and TRBJ1-6; 8 bases align to TRBD1. The CDR3 is made up of 14 amino acids. Looked up from germline, CDR1 is SEHNR and CDR2 is FQNEAQ (reference sequence). Trimming cost V 5 bases and J 10 bases; bases outside gene matches: 7. CDR3 DNA: TGTGCCAGCAGCCCGACAGGGGAACGGTCACCCCTCCACTTT. Protein product: CASSPTGERSPLHF.

The chain couples TRBV7-9 to TRBJ1-2; 7 bases are a match to TRBD1. CDR1 is SEHNR and CDR2 is FQNEAQ in the germline V gene (reference sequence). Trimming at V came to 4 bases and at J to 4 bases, leaving 3 bases not matched to a gene. This CDR3 contains 13 residues. Here the CDR3 DNA reads TGTGCCAGCAGCTCCACAGGGGTCTATGGCTACACCTTC. Its protein product is CASSSTGVYGYTF.